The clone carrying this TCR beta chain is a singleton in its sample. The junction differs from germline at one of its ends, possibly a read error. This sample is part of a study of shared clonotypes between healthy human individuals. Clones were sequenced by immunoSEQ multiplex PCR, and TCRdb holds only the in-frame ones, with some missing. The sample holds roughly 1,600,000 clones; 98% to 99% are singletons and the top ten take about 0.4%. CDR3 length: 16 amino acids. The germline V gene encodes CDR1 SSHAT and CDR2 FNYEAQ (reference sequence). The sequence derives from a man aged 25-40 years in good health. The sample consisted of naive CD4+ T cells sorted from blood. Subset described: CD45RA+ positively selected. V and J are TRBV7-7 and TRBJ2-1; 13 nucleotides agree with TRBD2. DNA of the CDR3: TGTGCTAGCAGTAAGGGACTAGCGGGGTCCTACAATGAGCAGTTCTTC. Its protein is CASSKGLAGSYNEQFF.